What follows are 7 T cell receptor beta chains derived from one specimen sequenced in a study of radiation and T cells in renal cell carcinoma. Sequenced by immunoSEQ multiplex PCR; TCRdb stores in-frame clones only, minus some. The sample holds 97,000 or so clones, around 83% seen once. Noted time point: blood 4 weeks post-SBRT, at nephrectomy. Treatment defined: 15 Gy SBRT to primary tumor, nephrectomy 4 weeks later. The sequenced sample was blood, obtained from a patient whose treatment included radiotherapy and nephrectomy. The receptors come from a man in his 60s with renal cell carcinoma.

The V and J genes are TRBV10-1 and TRBJ2-5, with D possibly being TRBD2 (6 bases). Germline V gene sequence: CDR1 WNHNN, CDR2 SYGVQD (reference sequence). There are 12 residues in the CDR3. V was pared by 5 bases and J by 4 bases, with 8 bases between. CDR3 nucleotides: TGCGCCAGCAGTCCAGCGGGAGAGACCCAGTACTTC. It codes for CASSPAGETQYF.

CDR3 loop: CASSLAGFQPQHF. DNA of the CDR3: TGTGCCAGCAGTTTAGCCGGGTTCCAGCCCCAGCATTTT. The rearrangement uses TRBV27 and TRBJ1-5; D not certain. The CDR3 sequence is 13 residues long. Trimming left V 2 bases short and J 7 bases short, with 9 bases between. The germline V gene encodes CDR1 MNHEY and CDR2 SMNVEV (reference sequence).

The CDR3 protein is CASSFENREPYSNQPQHF. The DNA for the CDR3 is TGCGCCAGCAGCTTCGAGAACAGGGAACCCTATAGCAATCAGCCCCAGCATTTT. The chain couples TRBV5-1 to TRBJ1-5; the D gene is possibly TRBD1 (6 bases). Germline CDR1 reads SGHRS; CDR2 reads YFSETQ. The CDR3 has 18 amino acids. The V end was cut by 2 bases, the J end by 0 bases, with 18 bases between.

The gene calls are TRBV15 and TRBJ1-5, with D uncertain. CDR3 length equals 15 residues. From germline, CDR1 is LNHNV and CDR2 YYDKDF (reference sequence). V shed 0 bases and J shed 7 bases, with 13 bases lying between them. The CDR3 reads CATSRDLRPDQPQHF. The CDR3 bases are TGTGCCACCAGCAGAGATTTGCGACCAGACCAGCCCCAGCATTTT.

V and J are TRBV19 and TRBJ2-3, with TRBD2 matching 10 bases. There are 16 residues in the CDR3. Germline trimming cut 5 bases from V and 6 bases from J; bases unmatched to any gene: 11. Per germline, CDR1 LNHDA and CDR2 SQIVND (reference sequence). The DNA of the CDR3 is TGTGCCAGTAGTCAGGGAGGGACTAGCGTTTGGGATACGCAGTATTTT. It is translated as CASSQGGTSVWDTQYF.

This chain joins TRBV6-5 and TRBJ2-5, with TRBD2 as a possible D gene (5 bases). The DNA end is more similar to TRBJ2-7, so the J call may be wrong. Germline values: CDR1 MNHEY, CDR2 SVGAGI. The length of the CDR3 is 14 residues. Written as DNA, the CDR3 is TGTGCCAGCAGTTACTCGGACTCGACCTACGAGCAGTACTTC. Its protein is CASSYSDSTYEQYF.

This chain connects TRBV6-5 to TRBJ2-7; TRBD1 is a possible D gene (6 bases). The CDR3 is 15 amino acids. CDR1 MNHEY and CDR2 SVGAGI come from the germline V gene. The V end lost 2 bases, the J end lost 2 bases, and 13 bases lay between the germline ends. CDR3 nucleotides: TGTGCCAGCAGTTACGGGGACACACGCACCTACGAGCAGTACTTC. Translation: CASSYGDTRTYEQYF.